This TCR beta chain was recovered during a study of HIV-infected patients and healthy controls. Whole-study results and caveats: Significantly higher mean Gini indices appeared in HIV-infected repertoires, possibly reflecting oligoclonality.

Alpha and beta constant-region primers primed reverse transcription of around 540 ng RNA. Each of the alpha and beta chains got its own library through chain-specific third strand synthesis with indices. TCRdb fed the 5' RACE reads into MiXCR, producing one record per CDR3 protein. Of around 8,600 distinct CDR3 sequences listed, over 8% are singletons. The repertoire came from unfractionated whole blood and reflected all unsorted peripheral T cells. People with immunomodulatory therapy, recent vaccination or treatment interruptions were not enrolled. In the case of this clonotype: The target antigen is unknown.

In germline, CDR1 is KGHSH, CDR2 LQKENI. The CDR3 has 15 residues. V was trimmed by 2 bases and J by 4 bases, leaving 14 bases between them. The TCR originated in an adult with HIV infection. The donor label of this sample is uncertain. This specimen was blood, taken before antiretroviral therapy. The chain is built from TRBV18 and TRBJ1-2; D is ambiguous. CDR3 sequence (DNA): TGTGCCAGCTCACCAGAACCCCAGTATACCTATGGCTACACCTTC. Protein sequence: CASSPEPQYTYGYTF.